This T cell receptor (beta chain) stems from a study of OX40 agonist ivuxolimab in advanced cancers. Turning to the overall study: Ivuxolimab was a fully human IgG2 agonistic monoclonal antibody targeting the costimulatory receptor OX40 (CD134). Intravenous ivuxolimab was administered to patients every 2 weeks at six dose levels: 0.01, 0.1, 0.3, 1.5, 3 and 10 mg/kg. Of the approximately 50 dose-escalation patients, hepatocellular carcinoma was present in approximately 20, melanoma in around 15, renal cell carcinoma in 9 and head and neck cancer in 9. In the dose-escalation cohort, around four fifths of patients were male, and the mean age was roughly 60 years with a range of roughly 20 to 80. Patients were allowed to have had prior anti-PD-1, anti-PD-L1 or anti-CTLA-4 therapy, and 40% of the dose-escalation patients had been treated with checkpoint inhibitors. Partial responses occurred in three dose-escalation patients: two with cutaneous melanoma and one with hepatocellular carcinoma. Peripheral TCRbeta sequencing was intended to test whether TCR sequence diversity was altered and clonal T-cell expansion was caused by ivuxolimab. The paper reports the monotherapy dose-escalation portion (N of about 56 patients) of the phase I ivuxolimab trial. Beyond this particular receptor, the publication reports: In the 0.1-3.0 mg/kg groups, partial responders had among the lowest normalized peripheral clonal expansion, particularly in CD8+ T cells. At doses of 0.1 to 3.0 mg/kg, clonal expansion of both CD4+ and CD8+ blood T cells was observed from baseline to week 6. Low levels of normalized T-cell clonal expansion were also shown by some nonresponding patients. After ivuxolimab, more expanded clones were found on average in CD8+ T cells than in CD4+ T cells. The antigen specificity of the peripheral T cells that underwent clonal expansion was not determined.

This clone has only one observation. Its specific antigen is unknown. Base qualities are not recorded, but no much larger clone differs from it by a single base. To sequence the TCRbeta CDR3 region, genomic DNA was isolated from the sorted cells. The immunoSEQ Assay was used for sequencing of TCRbeta CDR3 regions. As stored in TCRdb, this immuneACCESS dataset retains in-frame rearrangements with V and J assigned. A fraction of the clones does not appear; measured against another copy, unresolved V genes explain less than half of the discrepancy, and the remainder lacks a known reason. Counted in this sample were 70,000 to 95,000 clones; roughly 84% of them appeared once. The ten largest clones take up 6.2% of the sample. Patients with autoimmune disease history or receiving systemic immunosuppression were excluded from the trial. Peripheral blood for TCR sequencing was drawn from every dose cohort at baseline, at cycle 4 day 1 and at cycle 7 day 1. Samples came from an open-label, multicenter, first-in-human phase I dose-escalation trial of ivuxolimab. Adults with locally advanced or metastatic head and neck squamous cell, hepatocellular, melanoma or renal cell carcinoma were enrolled in the trial. Before TCR sequencing, CD4+ and CD8+ T cells were separately sorted from peripheral blood.

CDR1 is given as MNHEY and CDR2 as SMNVEV, both from the germline V gene (reference sequence). The CDR3 covers 13 residues, taking in both the cysteine and the phenylalanine. Only CDR3 DNA remains: 39 bases, in frame from the first base. V loses 3 bases of germline sequence and J loses 6 bases, and the interval between the two ends is 11 bases. This receptor chain uses TRBV27 and TRBJ1-2; the D gene is perhaps TRBD1, on 5 matching bases. The sample here was CD4+ or CD8+ T cells sorted from blood, taken in a trial of the OX40 agonist ivuxolimab. This clonotype was obtained from an adult with an advanced solid tumor such as melanoma, head and neck, liver or kidney cancer. The base sequence is TGTGCCAGCAGTTTCTCAGGGCAGGATGGCTACACCTTC. Its product reads: CASSFSGQDGYTF.